These 10 T cell receptor beta chains were all obtained from the same sample, sequenced in a study of blood T cell repertoires in COVID-19. Method: immunoSEQ multiplex PCR; TCRdb's copy keeps in-frame clones and lacks some. The sample holds 110,000 or so clones, around 74% seen once. Material: peripheral blood. Receptor source: a woman in her 70s with acute or convalescent COVID-19.

This clone was detected many times. V and J are TRBV4-2 and TRBJ1-1; weak D call: TRBD1 (5 bases). The CDR3 spans 13 residues. CDR1 is LGHNA and CDR2 is YNFKEQ in the germline V gene. Trimming removed 1 base from V and 6 bases from J, with 9 bases in between. The CDR3 bases are TGTGCCAGCAGCCAAGTGCAGGGCGCTGAAGCTTTCTTT. Its translation is CASSQVQGAEAFF.

The chain joins TRBV28 to TRBJ1-1; perhaps TRBD1 as D (5 bases). The length of the CDR3 is 14 residues. Looked up from germline, CDR1 is MDHEN and CDR2 is SYDVKM. V gave up 5 bases and J gave up 0 bases, with 10 bases separating them. The CDR3 here is CASSPGGLNTEAFF. CDR3 DNA sequence: TGTGCCAGCAGTCCGGGGGGTTTGAACACTGAAGCTTTCTTT.

The chain combines TRBV7-2 with TRBJ2-7; 8 bases line up with TRBD2. CDR1 and CDR2 from the germline V gene are SGHTA and FQGNSA. The CDR3 has 14 amino acids. The J segment lost 6 bases and the V segment lost 3 bases, leaving 7 bases of the junction unmatched. The CDR3 bases are TGTGCCAGCAGCTTCCATGGACTAGCTGGCGAGCAGTACTTC. It encodes CASSFHGLAGEQYF.

The chain joins TRBV6-5 to TRBJ1-3; tentative D call: TRBD1 (5 bases). The V gene's germline CDR1 is MNHEY and CDR2 SVGAGI. The CDR3 runs 16 residues. V was trimmed by 2 bases and J by 0 bases, leaving 11 bases between them. CDR3 in DNA: TGTGCCAGCAGTTACCGGCGGACAAGCTCTGGAAACACCATATATTTT. Translation gives CASSYRRTSSGNTIYF.

V gene TRBV5-1 combines with J gene TRBJ2-2; D is possibly TRBD1 (5 bases). Germline loops: CDR1 SGHRS, CDR2 YFSETQ. V dropped 4 bases and J dropped 1 base, with 8 bases sitting between them. The CDR3 runs to 14 residues. CDR3 in DNA: TGCGCCAGCAGCACCGACAGGAACACCGGGGAGCTGTTTTTT. Translating it yields CASSTDRNTGELFF.

This sequence joins TRBV6-5 and TRBJ2-1; no firm D call. Looked up from germline, CDR1 is MNHEY and CDR2 is SVGAGI. CDR3 length equals 16 residues. V was cut by 4 bases and J by 1 base, with 14 bases left in between. The CDR3 DNA follows: TGTGCCAGCAGTTCGGGTCGCTCGCAGTCCTACAATGAGCAGTTCTTC. Its protein product is CASSSGRSQSYNEQFF.

The chain employs TRBV5-1 and TRBJ1-5; D not certain. This CDR3 is 15 amino acids long. Deletions cut 1 base from V and 3 bases from J, with 11 bases between. The germline gives CDR1 SGHRS, CDR2 YFSETQ. This chain's CDR3 is CASSLSSSPNQPQHF. DNA for the CDR3: TGCGCCAGCAGCTTGTCGAGTTCTCCCAATCAGCCCCAGCATTTT.

This rearrangement joins TRBV18 to TRBJ1-5; 7 nucleotides match TRBD1. The germline V gene encodes CDR1 KGHSH and CDR2 LQKENI. The CDR3 length is 14 residues. The junction had 5 bases not matched to a gene; V was cut back by 6 bases and J by 3 bases. CDR3 sequence reads: CASSLGQINQPQHF. CDR3 bases: TGTGCCAGCTCTTTGGGACAGATCAATCAGCCCCAGCATTTT. Variable domain in full (rest from reference TRBV18 and TRBJ1-5): NAGVMQNPRHLVRRRGQEARLRCSPMKGHSHVYWYRQLPEEGLKFMVYLQKENIIDESGMPKERFSAEFPKEGPSILRIQQVVRGDSAAYFCASSLGQINQPQHFGDGTRLSIL.

The chain combines TRBV10-3 with TRBJ2-2, with 7 bases lining up with TRBD1. The CDR3 loop spans 18 amino acids. J gave up 6 bases and V 2 bases, and 15 bases lay outside the gene matches. Germline CDR1 ENHRY, CDR2 SYGVKD. CDR3 coding DNA: TGTGCCATCAGTGAGAACCTGGGACAGTTCAGTGTACCCGGGGAGCTGTTTTTT. Its protein product is CAISENLGQFSVPGELFF.

The V call is TRBV5-5, the J call TRBJ2-3; D gene uncertain. Germline V gene lookup returns CDR1 SGHKS and CDR2 YYEKEE (reference sequence). The V and J ends lost 2 bases and 0 bases respectively, with 16 bases between them. This CDR3 has 17 amino acids. Written as DNA, the CDR3 is TGTGCCAGCAGCTTTCAAGTGATCTCGACTAGCACAGATACGCAGTATTTT. Translation gives CASSFQVISTSTDTQYF. The complete variable domain, with remaining parts taken from reference TRBV5-5 and TRBJ2-3, reads DAGVTQSPTHLIKTRGQQVTLRCSPISGHKSVSWYQQVLGQGPQFIFQYYEKEERGRGNFPDRFSARQFPNYSSELNVNALLLGDSALYLCASSFQVISTSTDTQYFGPGTRLTVL.